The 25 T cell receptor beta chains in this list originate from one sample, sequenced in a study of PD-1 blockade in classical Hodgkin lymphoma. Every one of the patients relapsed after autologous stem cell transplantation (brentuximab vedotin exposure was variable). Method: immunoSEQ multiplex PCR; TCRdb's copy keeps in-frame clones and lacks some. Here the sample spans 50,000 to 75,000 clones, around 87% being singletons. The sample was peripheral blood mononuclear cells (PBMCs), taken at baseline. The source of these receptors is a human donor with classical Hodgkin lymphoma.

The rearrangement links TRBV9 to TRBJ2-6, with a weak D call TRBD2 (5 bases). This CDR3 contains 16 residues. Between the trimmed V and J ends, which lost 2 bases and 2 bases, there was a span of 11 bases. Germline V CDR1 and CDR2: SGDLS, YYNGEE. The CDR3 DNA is TGTGCCAGCAGCGTGGTTGGTAGCGCTGGGGCCAACGTCCTGACTTTC. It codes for CASSVVGSAGANVLTF.

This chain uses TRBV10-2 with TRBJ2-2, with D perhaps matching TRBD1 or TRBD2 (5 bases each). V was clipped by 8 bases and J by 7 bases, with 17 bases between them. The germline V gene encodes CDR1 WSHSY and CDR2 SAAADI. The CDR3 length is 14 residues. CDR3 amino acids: CASSGTGTGGELFF. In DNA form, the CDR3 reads TGCGCCAGCTCCGGGACGGGAACGGGCGGGGAGCTGTTTTTT.

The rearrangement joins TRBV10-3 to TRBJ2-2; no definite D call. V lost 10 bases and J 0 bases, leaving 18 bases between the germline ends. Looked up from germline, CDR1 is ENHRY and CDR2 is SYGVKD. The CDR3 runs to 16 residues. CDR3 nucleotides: TGTGCCACCCGTATATCAGTGCTATCGAACACCGGGGAGCTGTTTTTT. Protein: CATRISVLSNTGELFF.

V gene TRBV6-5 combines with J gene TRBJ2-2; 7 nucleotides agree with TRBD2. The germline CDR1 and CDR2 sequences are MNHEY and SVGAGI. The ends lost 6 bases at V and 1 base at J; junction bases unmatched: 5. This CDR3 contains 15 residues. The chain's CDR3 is CASSPQRGNTGELFF. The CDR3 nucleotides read TGTGCCAGCAGCCCCCAGCGGGGGAACACCGGGGAGCTGTTTTTT.

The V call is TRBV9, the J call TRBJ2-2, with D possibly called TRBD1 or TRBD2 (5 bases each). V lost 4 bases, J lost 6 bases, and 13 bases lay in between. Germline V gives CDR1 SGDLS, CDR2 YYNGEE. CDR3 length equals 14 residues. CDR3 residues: CASSRRGDAGELFF. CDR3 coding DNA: TGTGCCAGCAGCCGTAGAGGGGACGCCGGGGAGCTGTTTTTT.

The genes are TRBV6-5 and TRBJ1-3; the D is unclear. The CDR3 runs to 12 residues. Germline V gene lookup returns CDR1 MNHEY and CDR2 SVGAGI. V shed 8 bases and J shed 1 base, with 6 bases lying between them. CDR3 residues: CASVGSGNTIYF. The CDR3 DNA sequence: TGTGCCAGCGTGGGGTCTGGAAACACCATATATTTT.

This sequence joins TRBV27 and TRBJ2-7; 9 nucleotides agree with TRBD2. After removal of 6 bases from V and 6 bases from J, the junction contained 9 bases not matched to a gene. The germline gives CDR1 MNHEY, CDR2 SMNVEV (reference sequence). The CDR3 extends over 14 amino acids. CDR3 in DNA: TGTGCCAGCAGACCGGGACTAGCAACGTCCGAGCAGTACTTC. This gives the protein CASRPGLATSEQYF.

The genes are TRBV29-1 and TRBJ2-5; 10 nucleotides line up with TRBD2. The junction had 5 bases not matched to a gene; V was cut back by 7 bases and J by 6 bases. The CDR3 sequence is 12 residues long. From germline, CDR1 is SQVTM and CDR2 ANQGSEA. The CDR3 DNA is TGCAGCGCGAAACTAGCGGGGAAGACCCAGTACTTC. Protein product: CSAKLAGKTQYF.

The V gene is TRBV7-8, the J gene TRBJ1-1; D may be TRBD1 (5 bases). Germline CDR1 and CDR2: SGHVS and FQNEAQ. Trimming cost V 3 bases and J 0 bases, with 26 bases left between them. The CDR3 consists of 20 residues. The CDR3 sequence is CASSFRGVIKDGYLNTEAFF. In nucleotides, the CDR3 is TGTGCCAGCAGCTTTCGGGGGGTAATCAAGGACGGGTACCTGAACACTGAAGCTTTCTTT.

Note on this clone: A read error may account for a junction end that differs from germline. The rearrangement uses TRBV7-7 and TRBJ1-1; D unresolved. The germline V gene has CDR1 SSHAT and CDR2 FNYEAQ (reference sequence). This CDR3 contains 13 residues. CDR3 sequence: CASSFAMGTEAFF. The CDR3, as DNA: TGTGCTAGCAGCTTCGCCATGGGGACTGAAGCTTTCTTT.

The CDR3 loop reads CASSLGTGRGQPQHF. CDR3 sequence (DNA): TGCGCCAGCAGCTTGGGGACAGGGCGCGGACAGCCCCAGCATTTT. This chain connects TRBV5-1 to TRBJ1-5, with 8 bases lining up with TRBD1. The CDR3 length is 15 residues. V trimming: 0 bases; J trimming: 7 bases; junction bases outside the gene matches: 6. Germline V gene lookup returns CDR1 SGHRS and CDR2 YFSETQ.

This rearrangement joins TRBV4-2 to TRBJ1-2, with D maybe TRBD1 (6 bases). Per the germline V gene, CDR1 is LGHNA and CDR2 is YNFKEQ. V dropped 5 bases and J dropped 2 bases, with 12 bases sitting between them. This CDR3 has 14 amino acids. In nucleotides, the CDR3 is TGTGCCAGCAGCACCCGAACAGGGAACTATGGCTACACCTTC. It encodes CASSTRTGNYGYTF.

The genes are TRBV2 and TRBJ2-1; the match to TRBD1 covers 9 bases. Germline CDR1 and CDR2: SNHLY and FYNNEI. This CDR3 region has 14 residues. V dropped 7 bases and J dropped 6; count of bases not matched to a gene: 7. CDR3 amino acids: CASIPGQGINEQFF. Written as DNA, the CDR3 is TGTGCCAGCATTCCGGGACAGGGTATCAATGAGCAGTTCTTC.

The CDR3 loop is CASSAGTGGDVVAKNIQYF. The CDR3 region has the DNA TGCGCCAGCAGTGCCGGGACAGGGGGCGATGTCGTTGCCAAAAACATTCAGTACTTC. V gene TRBV10-1 combines with J gene TRBJ2-4, with TRBD1 matching 12 bases. The germline V gene encodes CDR1 WNHNN and CDR2 SYGVQD (reference sequence). CDR3 length equals 19 residues. V lost 4 bases and J lost 1; bases outside the gene matches: 11.

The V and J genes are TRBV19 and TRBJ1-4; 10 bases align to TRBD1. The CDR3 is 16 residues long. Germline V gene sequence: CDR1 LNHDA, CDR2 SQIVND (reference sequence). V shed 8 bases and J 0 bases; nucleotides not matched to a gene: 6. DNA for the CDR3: TGTGCCAGTGGGCGACAGGGGGCTGCAACTAATGAAAAACTGTTTTTT. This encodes CASGRQGAATNEKLFF.

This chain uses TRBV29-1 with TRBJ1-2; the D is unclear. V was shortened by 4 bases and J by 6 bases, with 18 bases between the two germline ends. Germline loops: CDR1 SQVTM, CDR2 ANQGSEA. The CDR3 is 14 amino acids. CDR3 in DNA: TGCAGCGTTGTGGAGTGGTCTTCTTATCATGGCTACACCTTC. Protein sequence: CSVVEWSSYHGYTF.

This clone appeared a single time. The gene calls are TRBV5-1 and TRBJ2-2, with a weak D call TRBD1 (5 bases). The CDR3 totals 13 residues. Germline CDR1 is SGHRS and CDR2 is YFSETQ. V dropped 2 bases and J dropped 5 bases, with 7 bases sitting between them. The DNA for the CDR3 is TGCGCCAGCAGCTTCCAGGGAACCGGGGAGCTGTTTTTT. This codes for CASSFQGTGELFF.

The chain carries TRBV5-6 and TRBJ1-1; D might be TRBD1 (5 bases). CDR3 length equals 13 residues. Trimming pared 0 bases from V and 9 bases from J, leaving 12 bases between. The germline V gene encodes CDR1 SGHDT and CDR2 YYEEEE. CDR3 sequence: CASSLEGAVKAFF. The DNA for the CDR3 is TGTGCCAGCAGCTTGGAAGGGGCGGTTAAAGCTTTCTTT.

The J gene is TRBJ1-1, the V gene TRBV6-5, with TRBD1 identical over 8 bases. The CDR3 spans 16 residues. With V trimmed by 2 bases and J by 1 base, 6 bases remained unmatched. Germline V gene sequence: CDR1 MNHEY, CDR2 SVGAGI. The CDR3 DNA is TGTGCCAGCAGTTACCGGACAGGGATTGGGAACACTGAAGCTTTCTTT. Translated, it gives CASSYRTGIGNTEAFF.

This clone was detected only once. CDR3 sequence (DNA): TGTGCCAGCAGCGTAGCGGGGCGGGAGAACACTGAAGCTTTCTTT. Translating it yields CASSVAGRENTEAFF. The rearrangement links TRBV9 to TRBJ1-1, with D tentatively TRBD1 (5 bases). Deletions cut 0 bases from V and 1 base from J, with 10 bases between. The germline gives CDR1 SGDLS, CDR2 YYNGEE. The CDR3 contains 15 residues.

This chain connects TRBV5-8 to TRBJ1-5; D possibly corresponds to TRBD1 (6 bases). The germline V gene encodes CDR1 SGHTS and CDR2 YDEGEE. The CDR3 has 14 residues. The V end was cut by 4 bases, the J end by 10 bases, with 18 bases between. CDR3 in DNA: TGTGCCAGCAGCGGCACGGGACAAGGGTCTCCCCAGCATTTT. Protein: CASSGTGQGSPQHF.

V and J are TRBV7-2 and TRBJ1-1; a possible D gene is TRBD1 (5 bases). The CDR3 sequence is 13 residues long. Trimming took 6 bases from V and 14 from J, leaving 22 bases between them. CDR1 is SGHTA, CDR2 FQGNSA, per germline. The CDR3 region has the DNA TGTGCCAGCAGTCGACCCGGACGGGGCGAGAGCTTCTTT. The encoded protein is CASSRPGRGESFF.

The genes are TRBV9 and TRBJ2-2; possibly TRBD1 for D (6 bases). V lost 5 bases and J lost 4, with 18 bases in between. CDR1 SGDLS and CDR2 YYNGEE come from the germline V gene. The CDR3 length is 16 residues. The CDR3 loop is CASRLGGTSSTGELFF. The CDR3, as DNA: TGTGCCAGCAGGCTAGGTGGGACATCTTCCACCGGGGAGCTGTTTTTT.

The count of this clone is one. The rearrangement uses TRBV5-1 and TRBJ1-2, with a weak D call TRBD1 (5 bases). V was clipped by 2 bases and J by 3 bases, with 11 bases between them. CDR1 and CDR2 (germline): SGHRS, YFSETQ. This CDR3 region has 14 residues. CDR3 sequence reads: CASSLSGTDYGYTF. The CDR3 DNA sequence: TGCGCCAGCAGCTTATCAGGGACGGACTATGGCTACACCTTC.

Written as DNA, the CDR3 is TGCGCCAGCAGAGCCGCGGACAGGCATAATTCACCCCTCCACTTT. Protein sequence: CASRAADRHNSPLHF. V gene TRBV4-1 combines with J gene TRBJ1-6; 7 bases are a match to TRBD1. J gave up 5 bases and V 6 bases, and 7 bases lay outside the gene matches. The CDR3 totals 15 residues. Germline V gene data show CDR1 as MGHRA and CDR2 as YSYEKL.